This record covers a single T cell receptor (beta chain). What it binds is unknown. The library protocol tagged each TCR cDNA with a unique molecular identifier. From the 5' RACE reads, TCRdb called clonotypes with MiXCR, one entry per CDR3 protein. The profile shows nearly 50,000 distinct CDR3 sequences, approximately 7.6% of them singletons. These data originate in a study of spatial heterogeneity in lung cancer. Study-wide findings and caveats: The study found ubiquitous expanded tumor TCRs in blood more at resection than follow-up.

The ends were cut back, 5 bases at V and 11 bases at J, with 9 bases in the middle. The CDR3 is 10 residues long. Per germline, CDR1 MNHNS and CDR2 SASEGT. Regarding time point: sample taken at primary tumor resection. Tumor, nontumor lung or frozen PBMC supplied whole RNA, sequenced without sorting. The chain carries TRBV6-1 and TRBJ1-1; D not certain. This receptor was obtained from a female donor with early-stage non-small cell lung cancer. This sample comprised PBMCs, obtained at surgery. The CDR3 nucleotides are TGTGCCAGCAGTCCGACGAGTGCTTTCTTT. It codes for CASSPTSAFF.